Below, one TCR beta chain is given with its context. Its antigen remains undetermined. No per-base quality is available; no much larger clone lies one base away. On a MiSeq, deep resolution sequencing aimed for a depth between 1 in 1 million and 1 in 200,000 T cells, with each clonotype covered 10x on average. The immunoSEQ hsTCRB Kit was used to generate TCR beta libraries. The paper's data handling went like this. The data were analyzed with ImmunoSEQ Analyzer and ImmunoSEQ Data Assistant, and V, D and J gene assignments followed IMGT definitions. Clonality was computed as one minus normalized Shannon entropy of productive rearrangement frequencies, ranging from 0 to 1. Only overrepresented clonotypes making up at least 0.05% of the repertoire of each patient were included in the public clonotype analysis. Approximately 12 age-matched healthy donor repertoires from immuneACCESS were used as controls for clonality. Held by TCRdb, this immuneACCESS table contains in-frame sequences only and omits some clones. Under half of the omission traces to an unresolved V gene where checked; the cause of the rest is unknown. Clone size and the V and J calls come from that table; the DNA yielded D and trimming. For this sample the table gives about 200,000 clones, of which nearly 80% were detected only once. The ten largest clonotypes hold about an eighth of the sample.

At the junction V is shortened by 5 bases and J by 6 bases, with 13 bases in between. For CDR1 and CDR2, the germline V gene lists SNHLY and FYNNEI. Including cysteine and phenylalanine, the CDR3 has 13 amino acids. Only the CDR3 DNA is retained, 39 bases long and in frame from the first base. The data stem from a study of cytotoxic CD8 clonotypes in ibrutinib-treated CLL (dated by TCRdb to 2020 to 2023). Broadly, across the study: The cohort had some eleven relapsed/refractory and approximately 14 treatment-naive patients; approximately 17 were IGHV unmutated. Of the 90 or so participants in the trial, about 26 had longitudinal samples available. Response samples were obtained after a median of approximately twelve months of treatment, with a range of roughly 6 to 40 months. Cryopreserved peripheral blood mononuclear cells were obtained prior to treatment, at the time of response, and at either disease progression or sustained remission. On average, each sample yielded hundreds of thousands of productive templates and about 100,000 productive rearrangements. Every remission and progressive disease sample was obtained while ibrutinib was still being received by the patients. Partial responses were observed in about 24 patients and complete responses in 2; after a median follow-up of around 68 months, remission was maintained in roughly 15 patients and progression was observed in some twelve. Study-wide findings and limitations: Baseline clonality was found to be higher than that of age-matched healthy donors and was strongly correlated with circulating CD8+ T-cell counts. Public clonotypes were rare and either shrank or stayed stable during treatment, and the rise in clonality at ibrutinib response reflected expansion of private clonotypes. Sampling times were not matched between patients in sustained remission and patients whose disease was progressing, and lymph node repertoires were not examined. Clonality increased at ibrutinib response, stayed stable in sustained remission, and fell back toward baseline at progression.

Reading the label with the study, this specimen's time point is: 12 months on ibrutinib. For TCR beta library preparation, approximately 2 micrograms of genomic DNA was extracted from cryopreserved PBMCs. Longitudinal blood samples from CLL patients on ibrutinib monotherapy were analyzed using high-throughput TCR beta sequencing. The patients took part in an open-label, single-center phase 2 trial of ibrutinib monotherapy. The TCR sequence derives from a human donor with chronic lymphocytic leukemia. This chain joins TRBV2 to TRBJ1-2, with a tentative D gene TRBD1 over 5 matching bases. The sequencing here drew on PBMCs, taken after 12 months of ibrutinib treatment. The CDR3 corresponds to CASSTLRENGYTF. At the DNA level, the sequence is TGTGCCAGCAGTACCCTCAGGGAGAATGGCTACACCTTC.